This T cell receptor (beta chain) is drawn from a study of blood T cell repertoires in COVID-19. The CDR3 spans 15 residues. From germline, CDR1 is MNHEY and CDR2 SVGAGI. The germline V and J ends were trimmed by 2 bases and 7 bases, with 15 bases remaining between them. In the source study's methods: Amplification from reference gene primers served as the basis for estimated nucleated cell counts. Assay used: immunoSEQ multiplex PCR; TCRdb lists only in-frame clones, some missing. That table is the source of V, J and clone size, and D and trimming were worked out from the DNA. The table shows hundreds of thousands of clones, with 88% occurring only once. This clone was recorded only once.

This chain uses TRBV6-5 with TRBJ2-1, with TRBD2 as a possible D gene (7 bases). Sequenced sample: PBMCs or T cells enriched from blood (not recorded which). This TCR was recovered from a woman between 45 and 65 years old who had recovered from COVID-19. The chain's CDR3 is CASSYGGGALNEQFF. CDR3 bases: TGTGCCAGCAGTTACGGAGGGGGGGCGTTAAATGAGCAGTTCTTC.